This TCR beta chain was sequenced in a study of blood T cells in healthy people across ages. The germline CDR1 and CDR2 sequences are SGHAT and FQNNGV. The CDR3 length is 13 residues. The V end was cut by 8 bases, the J end by 1 base, with 10 bases between. A second about 6 to 11 cycle PCR used barcoded and J-beta primers. TCRdb redid the calling of the 5' RACE reads with MiXCR, one entry per CDR3 protein. The table records roughly 700,000 distinct CDR3 sequences, around 48% of them present only once. The sequence derives from a woman in her fifties or sixties in good health. The rearrangement joins TRBV11-2 to TRBJ2-3, with D perhaps matching TRBD1 (5 bases). The sequenced material came from blood. The CDR3 loop is CASATAGTDTQYF. CDR3 DNA sequence: TGTGCCAGCGCGACAGCCGGCACAGATACGCAGTATTTT. Based on the CDR3 plus reference TRBV11-2 and TRBJ2-3, the full variable domain is EAGVAQSPRYKIIEKRQSVAFWCNPISGHATLYWYQQILGQGPKLLIQFQNNGVVDDSQLPKDRFSAERLKGVDSTLKIQPAKLEDSAVYLCASATAGTDTQYFGPGTRLTVL.